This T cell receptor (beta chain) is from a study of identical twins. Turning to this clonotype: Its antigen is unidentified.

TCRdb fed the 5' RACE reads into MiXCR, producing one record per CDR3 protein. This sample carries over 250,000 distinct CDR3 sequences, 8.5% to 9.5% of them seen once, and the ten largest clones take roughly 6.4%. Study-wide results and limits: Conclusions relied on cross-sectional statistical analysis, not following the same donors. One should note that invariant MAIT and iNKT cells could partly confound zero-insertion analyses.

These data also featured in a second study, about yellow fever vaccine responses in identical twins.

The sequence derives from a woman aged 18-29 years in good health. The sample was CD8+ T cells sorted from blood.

The CDR3 loop reads CASSYYGGQETQYF. In DNA, the CDR3 is TGTGCCAGCAGTTACTACGGGGGGCAAGAGACCCAGTACTTC. The chain links TRBV6-5 to TRBJ2-5; 7 positions match TRBD2. The V gene's germline CDR1 is MNHEY and CDR2 SVGAGI. V shed 1 base and J 2 bases; nucleotides not matched to a gene: 1. CDR3 length: 14 amino acids.